These 3 T cell receptor beta chains were all obtained from the same sample, sequenced in a study of blood T cells in healthy people across ages. The authors ran a second PCR of about 6 to 12 cycles using a sample-barcoded 5' primer and a J-beta primer mix. TCRdb re-called the 5' RACE reads through MiXCR, storing one row per CDR3 protein. The data show about 1.1 million distinct CDR3 sequences, about two fifths seen once. Specimen: blood. These receptors came from a man aged 18 to 30 in good health.

This clonotype was detected ten times or more. The V and J genes are TRBV6-5 and TRBJ1-5, with TRBD1 identical over 8 bases. V shed 6 bases and J 4 bases; nucleotides not matched to a gene: 5. This CDR3 is built from 14 residues. Germline CDR1 reads MNHEY; CDR2 reads SVGAGI. The CDR3 region has the DNA TGTGCCAGCAGCTCAGGGGGCCGTAATCAGCCCCAGCATTTT. Protein product: CASSSGGRNQPQHF.

This clonotype was found a few times. This chain uses TRBV6-5 with TRBJ2-3; tentatively, D is TRBD1 or TRBD2 (5 bases each). V lost 0 bases, J lost 0 bases, and 22 bases lay in between. Germline CDR1 MNHEY, CDR2 SVGAGI. The CDR3 is 20 residues long. The CDR3 sequence: CASSYSLGVRDVGSTDTQYF. In nucleotides, the CDR3 is TGTGCCAGCAGTTACTCTCTGGGGGTCCGAGATGTAGGCAGCACAGATACGCAGTATTTT.

V is TRBV6-2 or TRBV6-3 and J is TRBJ2-3; D might be TRBD2 (5 bases). The ends were cut back, 6 bases at V and 0 bases at J, with 10 bases in the middle. This CDR3 has 14 residues. Germline V gene sequence: CDR1 MNHEY, CDR2 SVGEGT. The CDR3, as DNA: TGTGCCAGCAGGTACGCGGGTAGCACAGATACGCAGTATTTT. This encodes CASRYAGSTDTQYF.